This TCR beta chain was sequenced in a study of Tregs in tolerant kidney transplant recipients. Related graft donors supplied nonmyeloablative bone marrow transplants, and mixed chimerism was transient. CD4+CD25+CD127- Tregs, CD4+CD25- non-Tregs, CD4 and CD8 cells were sorted. Profiling relied on immunoSEQ multiplex PCR, and the TCRdb table lists in-frame clones only, not all of them. The sample holds approximately 82,000 clones, over 85% seen once. Germline CDR1 is WSHSY and CDR2 is SAAADI. CDR3 length: 16 amino acids. V lost 7 bases to trimming and J lost 5 bases; unmatched junction nucleotides: 16.

The source material was CD4+ T cells from blood (PBMCs), sampled 12 months after the transplant. The receptor was derived from a human patient who received a combined kidney and bone marrow transplant. The graft donor may account for some of the T cells. The chain has TRBV10-2 and TRBJ2-7; 8 bases line up with TRBD2. The CDR3 spells CASIGPPERGSDEQYF. The CDR3 region has the DNA TGCGCCAGCATAGGCCCCCCGGAGCGGGGGAGCGACGAGCAGTACTTC.